This T cell receptor beta chain was observed in a study of blood T cell repertoires in COVID-19. Libraries were prepared by immunoSEQ multiplex PCR; TCRdb keeps only in-frame clonotypes and omits some of them. The sample includes some 400,000 clones, 70% to 85% seen only once; the top ten take around 1%. The TCR comes from a human donor with acute or convalescent COVID-19. The donor label of this sample is uncertain. Sequencing input: peripheral blood.

CDR3 sequence: CASSLAGIPYGYTF. The DNA of the CDR3 is TGTGCCAGCAGTTTAGCCGGGATCCCCTATGGCTACACCTTC. The J gene is TRBJ1-2, the V gene TRBV5-4; D gene uncertain. In germline, CDR1 is SGHNT, CDR2 YYREEE (reference sequence). Trimming shortened V by 5 bases and J by 4 bases, and 15 bases separated the two germline ends. The CDR3 is 14 amino acids.